A single sample gave rise to the 6 T cell receptor beta chains below, sequenced in a study of OX40 agonist ivuxolimab in advanced cancers. Only in-frame clones appear in the TCRdb table, and some are missing; sequencing was by immunoSEQ multiplex PCR. The sample includes tens of thousands of clones, around 87% of them seen just once. The sample in question was CD4+ or CD8+ T cells sorted from blood, obtained in a trial of the OX40 agonist ivuxolimab. The receptors were gathered from an adult with an advanced solid tumor such as melanoma, head and neck, liver or kidney cancer.

The J gene is TRBJ2-7, the V gene TRBV28; tentatively, D is TRBD1 or TRBD2 (5 bases each). This CDR3 region has 14 residues. Germline values: CDR1 MDHEN, CDR2 SYDVKM. V gave up 2 bases and J gave up 7 bases, with 15 bases separating them. The DNA for the CDR3 is TGTGCCAGCAGTTTAGCCGGGACGTCTCGGGAGCAGTACGTC. It specifies CASSLAGTSREQYV.

The chain is built from TRBV5-6 and TRBJ1-2; D call uncertain. Per the germline V gene, CDR1 is SGHDT and CDR2 is YYEEEE. This CDR3 region has 14 residues. Trimming removed 0 bases from V and 5 bases from J, with 11 bases in between. CDR3 sequence (DNA): TGTGCCAGCAGCTTGGGGGCCCAAGGGTATGGCTACACCTTC. Its protein product is CASSLGAQGYGYTF.

The J gene is TRBJ2-3, the V gene TRBV14; no reliable D call. There are 15 residues in the CDR3. The V gene lost 5 bases and the J gene lost 4 bases, with 16 bases spanning the gap. Germline CDR1 and CDR2: SGHDN and FVKESK. DNA for the CDR3: TGTGCCAGCAGCGATGGCCGTTTGGTCGCAGATACGCAGTATTTT. Residues: CASSDGRLVADTQYF.

This chain connects TRBV28 to TRBJ2-3; 7 nucleotides align to TRBD2. CDR1 is MDHEN, CDR2 SYDVKM, per germline. This CDR3 has 16 amino acids. V shed 5 bases and J 4 bases; nucleotides not matched to a gene: 12. Here the CDR3 reads CASSLATKAGADTQYF. The CDR3 nucleotides are TGTGCCAGCAGTCTAGCTACCAAGGCGGGGGCAGATACGCAGTATTTT.

This sequence joins TRBV5-1 and TRBJ2-3; TRBD2 might be the D (6 bases). Trimming took 4 bases from V and 0 from J, leaving 9 bases between them. The CDR3 length is 14 residues. Germline V gene data show CDR1 as SGHRS and CDR2 as YFSETQ. The DNA of the CDR3 is TGCGCCAGCAGCCCCGGAGGGAGCACAGATACGCAGTATTTT. This encodes CASSPGGSTDTQYF. Using reference TRBV5-1 and TRBJ2-3 for the parts outside the CDR3, the full variable domain is KAGVTQTPRYLIKTRGQQVTLSCSPISGHRSVSWYQQTPGQGLQFLFEYFSETQRNKGNFPGRFSGRQFSNSRSEMNVSTLELGDSALYLCASSPGGSTDTQYFGPGTRLTVL.

The chain couples TRBV6-4 to TRBJ1-6; the D is unclear. The V end was cut by 0 bases, the J end by 7 bases, with 10 bases between. The germline gives CDR1 MRHNA, CDR2 SNTAGT. This CDR3 comprises 15 residues. The chain's CDR3 is CASSDSTEPNSPLHF. CDR3 DNA sequence: TGTGCCAGCAGTGACTCAACAGAACCAAATTCACCCCTCCACTTT.